Listed here are 28 T cell receptor beta chains from one sample, sequenced in a study of T cells in Graves' hyperthyroidism and ophthalmopathy. Using RNA transcripts as the source, TCR beta CDR3 regions were amplified. A set of HTBI primers served as the primers for a first-round RT-PCR of the TCR CDR3. TCRdb analysed the multiplex PCR reads with MiXCR anew, one entry per CDR3 protein. The sample shows about 290,000 distinct CDR3 sequences, approximately 15% of them seen only once. The sequenced material came from blood. The source is a woman aged 55-69 years with Graves' ophthalmopathy.

This clonotype showed up many times. The chain carries TRBV7-2 and TRBJ2-5; D might be TRBD2 (6 bases). Trimming pared 3 bases from V and 2 bases from J, leaving 7 bases between. Per the germline V gene, CDR1 is SGHTA and CDR2 is FQGNSA. The CDR3 is 13 amino acids. The chain's CDR3 is CASSFSGQETQYF. The CDR3 nucleotides read TGTGCCAGCAGCTTTAGCGGTCAAGAGACCCAGTACTTC.

In its sample, this clonotype was seen a few times. The chain is built from TRBV28 and TRBJ2-3, with 11 bases identical to TRBD1. The CDR3 is 14 amino acids. Germline-derived CDR1 and CDR2 are MDHEN and SYDVKM. After removal of 11 bases from V and 4 bases from J, the junction contained 8 bases not matched to a gene. Written as DNA, the CDR3 is TGTGCCGAGGTCCCGGACAGGGGGCCAGATACGCAGTATTTT. This sequence encodes CAEVPDRGPDTQYF.

This clonotype was seen many times. The V and J genes are TRBV6-2 or TRBV6-3 and TRBJ2-7, with 8 bases that match TRBD1. Germline CDR1 reads MNHEY; CDR2 reads SVGEGT. This CDR3 region has 14 residues. The trim removed 2 bases at V and 2 bases at J, leaving 2 bases unmatched. The CDR3 DNA sequence: TGTGCCAGCAGTTACCCGGGACAGGCCTACGAGCAGTACTTC. Its protein is CASSYPGQAYEQYF.

This clonotype was counted a few times. A much bigger clone sits one base away, suggesting this may be a read error. This chain connects TRBV2 to TRBJ2-5; 7 bases fit TRBD2. CDR1 is SNHLY, CDR2 FYNNEI, per germline. The CDR3 is 14 amino acids. CDR3 sequence reads: CASSLRGNQGTQYF. The DNA of the CDR3 is TGTGCCAGCAGTCTGCGGGGGAACCAAGGGACCCAGTACTTC.

There are many counts of this clonotype. The chain employs TRBV7-2 and TRBJ2-2; D is unclear. From germline, CDR1 is SGHTA and CDR2 FQGNSA. V was trimmed by 7 bases and J by 4 bases, leaving 13 bases between them. The CDR3 is 14 amino acids. CDR3 bases: TGTGCCAGCACCCCCCGGAGTCTCACCGGGGAGCTGTTTTTT. This gives the protein CASTPRSLTGELFF.

This clonotype was counted many times. J is TRBJ2-1 and V is TRBV9, with D unresolved. CDR1 and CDR2 (germline): SGDLS, YYNGEE. Trimming pared 0 bases from V and 4 bases from J, leaving 8 bases between. The CDR3 is 14 amino acids. CDR3 protein: CASSVAPAYNEQFF. The CDR3 DNA follows: TGTGCCAGCAGCGTAGCACCAGCGTACAATGAGCAGTTCTTC.

The chain has TRBV27 and TRBJ1-5, with D uncertain. There are 13 residues in the CDR3. The V gene lost 3 bases and the J gene lost 1 base, with 4 bases spanning the gap. Germline V gene data show CDR1 as MNHEY and CDR2 as SMNVEV (reference sequence). CDR3 bases: TGTGCCAGCAGTTTTTTAAGCAATCAGCCCCAGCATTTT. This sequence encodes CASSFLSNQPQHF.

This clonotype was seen at least ten times. One end of the junction varies from germline; a read error may be responsible. This chain uses TRBV13 with TRBJ2-4; 8 bases line up with TRBD1. Germline CDR1 reads PRHDT; CDR2 reads FYEKMQ (reference sequence). The CDR3 covers 16 residues. CDR3 in amino acids: CASSLGQGFAKNIQYF. CDR3 coding DNA: TGTGCCAGCAGCCTAGGACAGGGTTTTGCCAAAAACATTCAGTACTTC.

Only a few counts were recorded for this clonotype. This chain joins TRBV19 and TRBJ2-7; 8 bases map to TRBD1. V was pared by 3 bases and J by 1 base, with 11 bases of the junction left unmatched. From germline, CDR1 is LNHDA and CDR2 SQIVND (reference sequence). The CDR3 consists of 17 residues. DNA for the CDR3: TGTGCCAGTAGTATCGGGACAGGACTCAACCCTTCCTACGAGCAGTACTTC. This translates into CASSIGTGLNPSYEQYF.

This clonotype is a singleton in its sample. One end of the junction varies from germline; a read error may be responsible. V gene TRBV18 combines with J gene TRBJ1-2; maybe TRBD1 (5 bases). CDR1 and CDR2 from the germline V gene are KGHSH and LQKENI. The CDR3 is made up of 12 amino acids. CDR3 region: CASLPNRDGYTF. CDR3 nucleotide sequence: TGTGCCAGCTTACCAAATAGGGACGGCTACACCTTC.

This clonotype was recorded many times. This chain connects TRBV20-1 to TRBJ1-2; 7 bases are a match to TRBD1. The trim removed 6 bases at V and 8 bases at J, leaving 18 bases unmatched. CDR1 DFQATT and CDR2 SNEGSKA come from the germline V gene (reference sequence). The CDR3 consists of 15 residues. For the CDR3, the DNA is TGCAGTGCACCCCTCCCGGGGAGGGGGCGCGGAGGCTACACCTTC. It is translated as CSAPLPGRGRGGYTF.

This clonotype showed up many times. This chain joins TRBV29-1 and TRBJ2-5, with 10 nucleotides matching TRBD1. CDR3 length equals 14 residues. Germline-derived CDR1 and CDR2 are SQVTM and ANQGSEA. Trimming at V came to 6 bases and at J to 5 bases, leaving 9 bases not matched to a gene. CDR3 loop: CSVNGGQGPETQYF. As DNA, the CDR3 is TGCAGCGTGAATGGGGGACAGGGGCCCGAGACCCAGTACTTC. Full variable domain (remainder filled in from reference TRBV29-1 and TRBJ2-5): SAVISQKPSRDICQRGTSLTIQCQVDSQVTMMFWYRQQPGQSLTLIATANQGSEATYESGFVIDKFPISRPNLTFSTLTVSNMSPEDSSIYLCSVNGGQGPETQYFGPGTRLLVL.

The sample holds many counts of this clonotype. V and J are TRBV19 and TRBJ1-1; TRBD1 agrees at 7 bases. The germline V gene has CDR1 LNHDA and CDR2 SQIVND (reference sequence). V lost 9 bases to trimming and J lost 7 bases; unmatched junction nucleotides: 20. The CDR3 contains 16 residues. The CDR3 sequence is CASRSGTEIKGGEAFF. CDR3 nucleotides: TGTGCCAGCCGCTCCGGGACAGAGATTAAAGGGGGTGAAGCTTTCTTT.

This clonotype showed up many times. This chain's CDR3 is CASSPLAGPYNEQFF. CDR3 in DNA: TGTGCCAGCAGCCCGCTAGCGGGACCCTACAATGAGCAGTTCTTC. This chain joins TRBV7-2 and TRBJ2-1, with TRBD2 matching 9 bases. Germline values: CDR1 SGHTA, CDR2 FQGNSA. The CDR3 is made up of 15 amino acids. The V segment lost 5 bases and the J segment 2 bases; nucleotides outside the gene matches: 4.

This clonotype was observed many times. This chain connects TRBV27 to TRBJ2-7; D not certain. Germline V gene data show CDR1 as MNHEY and CDR2 as SMNVEV (reference sequence). V was pared by 5 bases and J by 5 bases, with 16 bases between. The CDR3 covers 14 residues. The CDR3 sequence: CASSILDQDDEQYF. Written as DNA, the CDR3 is TGTGCCAGCAGTATCCTAGATCAGGATGACGAGCAGTACTTC.

This clonotype was seen many times. The chain couples TRBV7-2 to TRBJ1-1; D gene unclear. This CDR3 is built from 17 residues. Germline CDR1 SGHTA, CDR2 FQGNSA. Trimming cost V 1 base and J 6 bases, with 21 bases left between them. In DNA, the CDR3 is TGTGCCAGCAGCTTAGTGTCTCCCCTTGTCATCGGATCTGAAGCTTTCTTT. Translating gives CASSLVSPLVIGSEAFF.

The chain uses TRBV7-6 and TRBJ2-2, with D uncertain. The CDR3 contains 12 residues. V was shortened by 7 bases and J by 6 bases, with 9 bases between the two germline ends. From germline, CDR1 is SGHVS and CDR2 FNYEAQ. The CDR3 DNA reads as TGTGCCAGCACTATAGGTTCCGGGGAGCTGTTTTTT. Residues: CASTIGSGELFF.

This clonotype has at least ten counts. The chain uses TRBV20-1 and TRBJ1-1; no clear D. Germline V lookup: CDR1 DFQATT, CDR2 SNEGSKA (reference sequence). V shed 2 bases and J shed 1 base, with 5 bases lying between them. The CDR3 is 12 amino acids. The CDR3 here is CSARSANTEAFF. CDR3 bases: TGCAGTGCTAGATCCGCGAACACTGAAGCTTTCTTT.

This clonotype was seen more than once but under ten times. The chain employs TRBV11-2 and TRBJ2-7; D gene uncertain. Looked up from germline, CDR1 is SGHAT and CDR2 is FQNNGV. This CDR3 comprises 11 residues. Trimming stripped 5 bases from V and 9 bases from J, with 11 bases between. The CDR3 protein is CASSLLNMQYF. The CDR3 bases are TGTGCCAGCAGCCTACTTAACATGCAGTACTTC.

CDR3 sequence reads: CAINPGQGSTGELFF. DNA for the CDR3: TGTGCCATCAACCCGGGACAGGGGAGCACCGGGGAGCTGTTTTTT. The genes are TRBV2 and TRBJ2-2; TRBD1 aligns across 10 bases. This CDR3 comprises 15 residues. CDR1 SNHLY and CDR2 FYNNEI come from the germline V gene. With V trimmed by 10 bases and J by 4 bases, 9 bases remained unmatched.

The chain uses TRBV5-1 and TRBJ2-2; 9 positions agree with TRBD1. The junction had 14 bases not matched to a gene; V was cut back by 7 bases and J by 10 bases. Germline assignment: CDR1 SGHRS and CDR2 YFSETQ. The CDR3 runs to 15 residues. The CDR3 sequence: CASGDRALAAEELFF. The CDR3 coding sequence is TGCGCCAGCGGGGACAGGGCCCTGGCTGCCGAGGAGCTGTTTTTT.

In its sample, this clonotype was seen many times. This rearrangement joins TRBV30 to TRBJ1-4, with D perhaps matching TRBD1 (6 bases). The CDR3 loop spans 15 amino acids. The germline gives CDR1 GTSNPN, CDR2 SVGIG (reference sequence). The ends were cut back, 2 bases at V and 5 bases at J, with 15 bases in the middle. In DNA form, the CDR3 reads TGTGCCTGGAGTAGGACGCGACAGGACAATGAAAAACTGTTTTTT. Translating it yields CAWSRTRQDNEKLFF.

This clonotype was detected many times. This chain connects TRBV12-3 or TRBV12-4 to TRBJ2-1; D gene uncertain. This CDR3 is built from 12 residues. The V gene lost 2 bases and the J gene lost 7 bases, with 6 bases spanning the gap. For the CDR3, the DNA is TGTGCCAGCAGTTTAAATACAAATGAGCAGTTCTTC. This encodes CASSLNTNEQFF.

This clonotype was observed many times. The chain has TRBV7-2 and TRBJ1-2; D unresolved. This CDR3 has 16 amino acids. Germline V gene data show CDR1 as SGHTA and CDR2 as FQGNSA. The germline V and J ends were trimmed by 4 bases and 8 bases, with 23 bases remaining between them. CDR3 DNA sequence: TGTGCCAGCAGCTCCACCACGGGGTTGGGAGTGCAGGGCTACACCTTC. Its translation is CASSSTTGLGVQGYTF.

V and J are TRBV6-5 and TRBJ1-5; no definite D call. Between the trimmed V and J ends, which lost 3 bases and 8 bases, there was a span of 14 bases. The CDR3 spans 14 residues. Germline-derived CDR1 and CDR2 are MNHEY and SVGAGI. CDR3 nucleotides: TGTGCCAGCAGTTATGGAGACGGGAGGAAGCCCCAGCATTTT. Encoded protein: CASSYGDGRKPQHF.

V usage is TRBV5-5 and J usage is TRBJ1-1; D may be TRBD1 (6 bases). V shed 5 bases and J shed 3 bases, with 14 bases lying between them. CDR1 and CDR2 from the germline V gene are SGHKS and YYEKEE (reference sequence). The CDR3 has 14 residues. In DNA form, the CDR3 reads TGTGCCAGCAGACCGGGACAAGGTTACACTGAAGCTTTCTTT. This sequence encodes CASRPGQGYTEAFF.

At least ten counts were recorded for this clonotype. The chain carries TRBV7-2 and TRBJ2-5; D not certain. The length of the CDR3 is 13 residues. Germline-derived CDR1 and CDR2 are SGHTA and FQGNSA. Trimming left V 0 bases short and J 4 bases short, with 6 bases between. CDR3 coding DNA: TGTGCCAGCAGCTTAGCTCACCGAGAGACCCAGTACTTC. Its protein product is CASSLAHRETQYF.

This clonotype was observed a handful of times. V and J are TRBV24-1 and TRBJ2-2; 8 positions agree with TRBD1. V lost 5 bases, J lost 5 bases, and 6 bases stayed unmatched. The CDR3 consists of 15 residues. Germline CDR1 reads KGHDR; CDR2 reads SFDVKD. CDR3 nucleotide sequence: TGTGCCACCAGTGTTGGGACAGGAGATACCGGGGAGCTGTTTTTT. It translates to CATSVGTGDTGELFF.